Listed below are T cell receptor beta chains from one sample, sequenced in a study of cytomegalovirus exposure and HLA in healthy donors. TCRdb's table, derived via immunoSEQ multiplex PCR, lists solely in-frame clones and lacks some. This sample carries over 100,000 clones, with approximately 1.7% going to the ten biggest clones. The sample taken for sequencing was PBMCs. The receptors were sampled from a woman aged 40 to 50 in good health and CMV-seropositive. Both conserved end residues are part of each CDR3. The order of the fields is J gene, V gene, D gene, CDR3 DNA, CDR3 protein. A D gene is named only where the DNA matches it firmly.

TRBJ2-3 | TRBV2 | - | TGTGCCAGCAGTGAAGTTCTGACTGGTCGCACAGATACGCAGTATTTT | CASSEVLTGRTDTQYF
TRBJ2-7 | TRBV11-1 | TRBD2 | TGTGCCAGCAGCTTATCCCTAGCGGGAGTCTCCTACGAGCAGTACTTC | CASSLSLAGVSYEQYF
TRBJ1-5 | TRBV27 | - | TGTGCCAGCCAAACAGGGTCGCATCAGCCCCAGCATTTT | CASQTGSHQPQHF
TRBJ2-5 | TRBV5-1 | TRBD1 | TGCGCCAGCAGCACCGGGCTGACAGGGAGCGAGACCCAGTACTTC | CASSTGLTGSETQYF
TRBJ1-6 | TRBV9 | TRBD1 | TGTGCCAGCAGCGGACGGGACAGTTATAATTCACCCCTCCACTTT | CASSGRDSYNSPLHF
TRBJ2-7 | TRBV4-1 | TRBD1 | TGCGCCAGCAGCCAGGGCCCCGGGACAGCCAATGAGCAGTACTTC | CASSQGPGTANEQYF
TRBJ2-1 | TRBV5-6 | TRBD2 | TGTGCCAGCAGCTTGGTACTAGCGGGAGGGGGTGAGCAGTTCTTC | CASSLVLAGGGEQFF
TRBJ1-2 | TRBV9 | - | TGTGCCAGCAGCGTAGAAGGACAGCCTCCTAACTATGGCTACACCTTC | CASSVEGQPPNYGYTF
TRBJ2-7 | TRBV18 | TRBD2 | TGTGCCAGCTCACCGACGGCGGGAGCCCTCTACGAGCAGTACTTC | CASSPTAGALYEQYF
TRBJ1-5 | TRBV6-1 | TRBD1 | TGTGCCACCGATCGACAGGGGGATCAGCCCCAGCATTTT | CATDRQGDQPQHF
TRBJ2-7 | TRBV28 | TRBD2 | TGTGCCAGCAGCACTCGGGGGGACTCCTACGAGCAGTACTTC | CASSTRGDSYEQYF
TRBJ2-5 | TRBV9 | TRBD2 | TGTGCCAGCAGCGTAGGTGGCGGGAGGGCCGGGGAGACCCAGTACTTC | CASSVGGGRAGETQYF
TRBJ1-5 | TRBV7-2 | - | TGTGCCAGCAGCCGTGACAGCTATCAGCCCCAGCATTTT | CASSRDSYQPQHF
TRBJ1-5 | TRBV18 | - | TGTGCCAGCTCGCCGTCCCGGGACACAAGCAATCAGCCCCAGCATTTT | CASSPSRDTSNQPQHF
TRBJ1-4 | TRBV5-5 | TRBD1 | TGTGCCAGCAGCAGGGGGTCAGGGGGTAATGAAAAACTGTTTTTT | CASSRGSGGNEKLFF
TRBJ2-7 | TRBV7-2 | TRBD2 | TGTGCCAGCAGCCGTGAGACTAGCGGGCTTTCCTACGAGCAGTACTTC | CASSRETSGLSYEQYF
TRBJ2-1 | TRBV30 | TRBD2 | TGTGCCTGGAGTGTTAGCGGGGGAGCCTACAATGAGCAGTTCTTC | CAWSVSGGAYNEQFF
TRBJ1-2 | TRBV9 | TRBD1 | TGTGCCAGCAGCGTAGTCCTTCCGGGACAGGGGGCAGGAGGCTACACCTTC | CASSVVLPGQGAGGYTF
TRBJ1-4 | TRBV7-9 | - | TGTGCCAGCAGCTTACCCCTAGCAACTAATGAAAAACTGTTTTTT | CASSLPLATNEKLFF
TRBJ1-6 | TRBV4-3 | - | TGCGCCAGCAGCCAAGTACGGCAGGGGAATTCACCCCTCCACTTT | CASSQVRQGNSPLHF
TRBJ2-3 | TRBV7-3 | - | TGTGCCAGCAGCTTAAGTCGGGAGAGGACAGATACGCAGTATTTT | CASSLSRERTDTQYF
TRBJ2-7 | TRBV7-9 | TRBD1 | TGTGCCAGCAGCAACCACAGGGGCGGATACGAGCAGTACTTC | CASSNHRGGYEQYF
TRBJ2-7 | TRBV6-5 | - | TGTGCCAGCAGGAGACAGAGCTCCTACGAGCAGTACTTC | CASRRQSSYEQYF